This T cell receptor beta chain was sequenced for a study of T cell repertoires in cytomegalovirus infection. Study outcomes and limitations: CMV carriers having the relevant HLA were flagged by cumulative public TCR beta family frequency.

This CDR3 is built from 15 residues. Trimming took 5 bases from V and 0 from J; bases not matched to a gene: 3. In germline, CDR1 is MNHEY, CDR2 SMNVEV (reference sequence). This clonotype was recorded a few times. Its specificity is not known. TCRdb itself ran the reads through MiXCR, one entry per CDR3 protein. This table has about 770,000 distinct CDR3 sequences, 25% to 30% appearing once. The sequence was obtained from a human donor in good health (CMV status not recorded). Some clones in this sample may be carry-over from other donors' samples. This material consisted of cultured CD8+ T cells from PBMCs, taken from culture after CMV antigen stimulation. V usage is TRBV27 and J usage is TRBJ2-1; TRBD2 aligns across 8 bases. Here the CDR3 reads CASSILAGSYNEQFF. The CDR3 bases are TGTGCCAGCAGTATCCTAGCGGGCTCCTACAATGAGCAGTTCTTC.